These 28 T cell receptor beta chains share one sample of origin, sequenced in a study of a mutant IDH1 vaccine in newly diagnosed glioma. Sequenced by immunoSEQ multiplex PCR; TCRdb stores in-frame clones only, minus some. The repertoire holds approximately 20,000 clones, around 85% seen once, with 5% to 5.5% in the top ten. As for time point: baseline, week 1 (first vaccination visit). Described treatment: pre-vaccination baseline after standard-of-care therapy. The specimen comprised PBMCs, sampled from a glioma patient treated with radiotherapy, temozolomide or both. The receptors here all came from a middle-aged man with glioma.

The chain recombines TRBV7-2 with TRBJ2-7; no clear D gene. The CDR3 runs to 14 residues. V shed 4 bases and J shed 0 bases, with 10 bases lying between them. Germline assignment: CDR1 SGHTA and CDR2 FQGNSA. The CDR3 loop is CASSSTPNSYEQYF. CDR3 coding DNA: TGTGCCAGCAGCTCCACACCGAACTCCTACGAGCAGTACTTC.

The sample holds a few counts of this clone. The rearrangement uses TRBV10-3 and TRBJ1-5, with 9 positions matching TRBD1. This CDR3 spans 15 amino acids. The J segment lost 7 bases and the V segment lost 2 bases, leaving 6 bases of the junction unmatched. Germline CDR1 is ENHRY and CDR2 is SYGVKD. This CDR3 is CAISETGQGSQPQHF. The CDR3, as DNA: TGTGCCATCAGTGAGACGGGACAGGGATCCCAGCCCCAGCATTTT.

This chain joins TRBV2 and TRBJ2-6, with no clear D. The CDR3 totals 15 residues. V was cut by 7 bases and J by 0 bases, with 10 bases left in between. Looked up from germline, CDR1 is SNHLY and CDR2 is FYNNEI. For the CDR3, the DNA is TGTGCCAGCATGTCGTTGGTCTCTGGGGCCAACGTCCTGACTTTC. This gives the protein CASMSLVSGANVLTF.

Relative to its sample, this clone is medium-sized (0.01 to 0.1%). The chain uses TRBV5-1 and TRBJ2-7, with 9 bases matching TRBD2. The CDR3 spans 15 residues. The trim removed 4 bases at V and 3 bases at J, leaving 8 bases unmatched. The V gene's germline CDR1 is SGHRS and CDR2 YFSETQ. In DNA form, the CDR3 reads TGCGCCAGCAGCCTGTGGACTAGCGCTAACTACGAGCAGTACTTC. Translation gives CASSLWTSANYEQYF. The whole variable domain, filled in from reference TRBV5-1 and TRBJ2-7, reads KAGVTQTPRYLIKTRGQQVTLSCSPISGHRSVSWYQQTPGQGLQFLFEYFSETQRNKGNFPGRFSGRQFSNSRSEMNVSTLELGDSALYLCASSLWTSANYEQYFGPGTRLTVT.

The chain joins TRBV10-3 to TRBJ1-1; 9 nucleotides agree with TRBD1. Germline V gene data show CDR1 as ENHRY and CDR2 as SYGVKD. Unmatched junction bases numbered 2, after V lost 5 bases and J lost 1 base. The CDR3 loop spans 14 amino acids. Written as DNA, the CDR3 is TGTGCCATCAGTCCGGGACAGGGGAACACTGAAGCTTTCTTT. It encodes CAISPGQGNTEAFF.

This sequence joins TRBV5-6 and TRBJ2-5; D is unclear. V gave up 0 bases and J gave up 2 bases, with 2 bases separating them. The germline gives CDR1 SGHDT, CDR2 YYEEEE. This CDR3 contains 12 residues. The CDR3 DNA sequence: TGTGCCAGCAGCTTGGTTCAAGAGACCCAGTACTTC. Protein product: CASSLVQETQYF.

The chain links TRBV18 to TRBJ1-2, with D perhaps matching TRBD1 (6 bases). CDR1 KGHSH and CDR2 LQKENI come from the germline V gene. The CDR3 loop spans 13 amino acids. The germline V and J ends were trimmed by 6 bases and 4 bases, with 12 bases remaining between them. The CDR3 coding sequence is TGTGCCAGCTCGCCCAACAGGGTCTATGGCTACACCTTC. Translating it yields CASSPNRVYGYTF.

The chain is built from TRBV6-1 and TRBJ2-6, with D perhaps TRBD2 (7 bases). CDR3 size: 17 residues. The V and J ends lost 4 bases and 2 bases respectively, with 15 bases between them. Germline V gives CDR1 MNHNS, CDR2 SASEGT. The CDR3 protein is CASSGRRGGAGANVLTF. The CDR3 bases are TGTGCCAGCAGTGGCCGGAGGGGGGGCGCTGGGGCCAACGTCCTGACTTTC.

V gene TRBV5-1 combines with J gene TRBJ2-5; 7 bases are a match to TRBD2. V shed 4 bases and J 1 base; nucleotides not matched to a gene: 4. The CDR3 runs to 14 residues. Germline V lookup: CDR1 SGHRS, CDR2 YFSETQ. CDR3 bases: TGCGCCAGCAGCCTTGGGACTACCCAAGAGACCCAGTACTTC. Its translation is CASSLGTTQETQYF.

The gene calls are TRBV9 and TRBJ1-2, with no clear D. Deletions cut 2 bases from V and 5 bases from J, with 10 bases between. This CDR3 spans 13 amino acids. Germline V gene sequence: CDR1 SGDLS, CDR2 YYNGEE. CDR3 in amino acids: CASSVSSIYGYTF. The CDR3 nucleotides are TGTGCCAGCAGCGTTTCATCGATTTATGGCTACACCTTC.

The chain is built from TRBV15 and TRBJ1-1; D uncertain. The CDR3 is 17 residues long. Trimming shortened V by 3 bases and J by 0 bases, and 17 bases separated the two germline ends. Per germline, CDR1 LNHNV and CDR2 YYDKDF (reference sequence). As DNA, the CDR3 is TGTGCCACCAGCAGTAAAGGCAGTTTTGGGCTGAACACTGAAGCTTTCTTT. This translates into CATSSKGSFGLNTEAFF. The entire variable domain, with the rest obtained from reference TRBV15 and TRBJ1-1, is as follows: DAMVIQNPRYQVTQFGKPVTLSCSQTLNHNVMYWYQQKSSQAPKLLFHYYDKDFNNEADTPDNFQSRRPNTSFCFLDIRSPGLGDTAMYLCATSSKGSFGLNTEAFFGQGTRLTVV.

The V call is TRBV7-9, the J call TRBJ2-1; 9 bases are shared with TRBD2. Germline values: CDR1 SEHNR, CDR2 FQNEAQ (reference sequence). The CDR3 has 14 amino acids. V dropped 4 bases and J dropped 5; count of bases not matched to a gene: 3. CDR3 residues: CASSSSGTNNEQFF. The CDR3 DNA reads TGTGCCAGCAGCTCTAGCGGGACAAACAATGAGCAGTTCTTC.

The chain links TRBV4-2 to TRBJ2-4, with TRBD1 as a possible D gene (5 bases). This CDR3 contains 14 residues. CDR1 is LGHNA, CDR2 YNFKEQ, per germline. V lost 0 bases to trimming and J lost 5 bases, with 8 bases between them. CDR3 loop: CASSQDLRENIQYF. The CDR3 coding sequence is TGTGCCAGCAGCCAAGATCTCAGGGAAAACATTCAGTACTTC.

This chain links TRBV19 with TRBJ2-7; D is undetermined. Germline CDR1 is LNHDA and CDR2 is SQIVND (reference sequence). CDR3 length: 14 residues. V was trimmed by 5 bases and J by 2 bases, leaving 13 bases between them. CDR3 sequence reads: CASSPTPLTYEQYF. Written as DNA, the CDR3 is TGTGCCAGTAGTCCGACACCTTTAACCTACGAGCAGTACTTC.

The chain links TRBV9 to TRBJ2-2; D may be TRBD2 (5 bases). From germline, CDR1 is SGDLS and CDR2 YYNGEE. V lost 0 bases and J 5 bases, leaving 14 bases between the germline ends. This CDR3 contains 16 residues. The DNA for the CDR3 is TGTGCCAGCAGCGTAGCTTCCCAGCGGAGGACCGGGGAGCTGTTTTTT. Residues: CASSVASQRRTGELFF.

The chain combines TRBV5-4 with TRBJ2-5; 8 bases map to TRBD2. CDR3 length: 14 amino acids. Looked up from germline, CDR1 is SGHNT and CDR2 is YYREEE (reference sequence). The J segment lost 5 bases and the V segment lost 2 bases, leaving 5 bases of the junction unmatched. The CDR3 region is CASSFGLALETQYF. In nucleotides, the CDR3 is TGTGCCAGCAGCTTTGGACTAGCCCTCGAGACCCAGTACTTC.

This chain connects TRBV6-5 to TRBJ1-1; D unclear. Germline assignment: CDR1 MNHEY and CDR2 SVGAGI. The V end was cut by 6 bases, the J end by 4 bases, with 6 bases between. This CDR3 has 11 amino acids. The CDR3 is CASSSATEAFF. The CDR3 DNA is TGTGCCAGCAGCTCCGCCACTGAAGCTTTCTTT.

This clone was seen once. The V gene is TRBV6-1, the J gene TRBJ1-4; no clear D gene. The CDR3 is 14 residues long. The germline gives CDR1 MNHNS, CDR2 SASEGT. V lost 1 base and J 5 bases, leaving 8 bases between the germline ends. CDR3 bases: TGTGCCAGCAGTGAAGGGGGAGCGAATGAAAAACTGTTTTTT. Its translation: CASSEGGANEKLFF.

This rearrangement joins TRBV7-7 to TRBJ2-5; 9 bases align to TRBD1. The CDR3 is 12 amino acids. Germline V gene sequence: CDR1 SSHAT, CDR2 FNYEAQ (reference sequence). CDR3: CATGGRQETQYF. CDR3 bases: TGTGCTACAGGGGGCCGTCAAGAGACCCAGTACTTC. The entire variable domain, with the rest obtained from reference TRBV7-7 and TRBJ2-5, is as follows: GAGVSQSPRYKVTKRGQDVTLRCDPISSHATLYWYQQALGQGPEFLTYFNYEAQPDKSGLPSDRFSAERPEGSISTLTIQRTEQRDSAMYRCATGGRQETQYFGPGTRLLVL.

The CDR3 DNA sequence: TGTGCCAGCAGCCCCTACGGCCAGCCTAATCAGCCCCAGCATTTT. It encodes CASSPYGQPNQPQHF. The V and J genes are TRBV11-2 and TRBJ1-5; D unclear. V gave up 5 bases and J gave up 4 bases, with 15 bases separating them. This CDR3 contains 15 residues. The germline gives CDR1 SGHAT, CDR2 FQNNGV.

This clone is a singleton in its sample. The gene calls are TRBV29-1 and TRBJ1-1, with 7 bases aligning to TRBD1. V lost 6 bases, J lost 1 base, and 5 bases stayed unmatched. Per the germline V gene, CDR1 is SQVTM and CDR2 is ANQGSEA. The CDR3 has 13 residues. The CDR3 coding sequence is TGCAGCGTACAGACAGGGTCGAACACTGAAGCTTTCTTT. Its translation is CSVQTGSNTEAFF.

This clone has only one observation. V usage is TRBV30 and J usage is TRBJ2-3; possibly TRBD1 or TRBD2 for D (5 bases each). The CDR3 loop spans 14 amino acids. Deletions cut 1 base from V and 4 bases from J, with 12 bases between. The germline V gene has CDR1 GTSNPN and CDR2 SVGIG (reference sequence). CDR3 region: CAWSAGLEPDTQYF. The CDR3, as DNA: TGTGCCTGGAGTGCGGGGCTCGAGCCAGATACGCAGTATTTT.

The chain joins TRBV5-1 to TRBJ2-5; 11 bases match TRBD1. V lost 5 bases to trimming and J lost 5 bases; unmatched junction nucleotides: 11. The CDR3 has 16 amino acids. The germline CDR1 and CDR2 sequences are SGHRS and YFSETQ. The CDR3 loop reads CASSSGQGAAWETQYF. The DNA of the CDR3 is TGCGCCAGCAGTTCAGGACAGGGGGCCGCCTGGGAGACCCAGTACTTC.

V gene TRBV7-2 combines with J gene TRBJ1-1; D unresolved. With 2 bases removed from V and 4 bases from J, the gap between germline ends came to 8 bases. CDR3 length equals 13 residues. The germline gives CDR1 SGHTA, CDR2 FQGNSA. The CDR3 DNA is TGTGCCAGCAGCTTAATGGGCCTCACTGAAGCTTTCTTT. Translating it yields CASSLMGLTEAFF.

J is TRBJ1-3 and V is TRBV7-9; D not resolved. Per the germline V gene, CDR1 is SEHNR and CDR2 is FQNEAQ (reference sequence). There are 12 residues in the CDR3. V lost 7 bases, J lost 4 bases, and 8 bases lay in between. The CDR3 region has the DNA TGTGCCAGCACGCAGGTCGGAAACACCATATATTTT. It translates to CASTQVGNTIYF.

CDR3 coding DNA: TGCGCCAGCAGCCAAGATTTGGGGGGAGGGAATGAAAAACTGTTTTTT. Amino acid sequence: CASSQDLGGGNEKLFF. The rearrangement uses TRBV4-3 and TRBJ1-4; weak D call: TRBD1 (5 bases). This CDR3 region has 16 residues. Germline CDR1 and CDR2: LGHNA and YSLEER. Between the trimmed V and J ends, which lost 0 bases and 5 bases, there was a span of 13 bases.

This clone was detected only once. The chain links TRBV28 to TRBJ1-6; TRBD1 is a possible D gene (6 bases). The germline CDR1 and CDR2 sequences are MDHEN and SYDVKM. The CDR3 length is 12 residues. V was clipped by 6 bases and J by 17 bases, with 17 bases between them. Written as DNA, the CDR3 is TGTGCCAGCAGCCGCCTACAGGGAAGGGTCCACTTT. This codes for CASSRLQGRVHF. The variable domain in full, with the rest retrieved from reference TRBV28 and TRBJ1-6, is DVKVTQSSRYLVKRTGEKVFLECVQDMDHENMFWYRQDPGLGLRLIYFSYDVKMKEKGDIPEGYSVSREKKERFSLILESASTNQTSMYLCASSRLQGRVHFGNGTRLTVT.

The rearrangement joins TRBV4-3 to TRBJ2-1; perhaps TRBD2 as D (6 bases). Trimming cost V 8 bases and J 15 bases, with 17 bases left between them. Germline assignment: CDR1 LGHNA and CDR2 YSLEER. This CDR3 is built from 11 residues. The CDR3 here is CASRLRDSWFF. CDR3 coding DNA: TGCGCCAGCCGCCTCCGGGACTCTTGGTTCTTC.